This T cell receptor (beta chain) was obtained from a study of T cell responses to AZD1222 COVID-19 vaccine. The V segment lost 2 bases and the J segment 4 bases; nucleotides outside the gene matches: 7. Germline CDR1 reads SGHVS; CDR2 reads FQNEAQ. This CDR3 has 16 amino acids. TCRdb's table, derived via immunoSEQ multiplex PCR, lists solely in-frame clones and lacks some. The sample has about 270,000 clones, roughly 93% seen once. The origin of this receptor is an adult who received the AZD1222 COVID-19 vaccine. The sequences come from peripheral blood, collected 28 days after the second AZD1222 dose. The chain links TRBV7-8 to TRBJ1-2; the match to TRBD1 covers 10 bases. CDR3 sequence reads: CASSLQAGTGAYGYTF. The CDR3 DNA follows: TGTGCCAGCAGCTTACAAGCCGGGACAGGGGCCTATGGCTACACCTTC.